This TCR beta chain was sequenced during a study of T cell responses to AZD1222 COVID-19 vaccine. As concerns this clone: The target antigen is unknown.

The data were produced by immunoSEQ multiplex PCR, yet TCRdb's version contains in-frame clones alone and is incomplete. The data contain 100,000 to 140,000 clones, about 89% of them singletons. Study conclusions and caveats: Regions 160-218 and 743-854 held dominance among vaccine-associated CD4 TCRs, which spanned spike. Only a handful of individuals given AZD1222 were seropositive at baseline. An increase in Spike-specific TCR breadth and depth was observed after two AZD1222 doses. Repertoires were collected only later (after the peak T cell response had occurred).

Per germline, CDR1 LGHNA and CDR2 YSLEER. V lost 0 bases and J lost 2; bases outside the gene matches: 4. The CDR3 is made up of 16 amino acids. The sequences come from peripheral blood, collected on day 0 of AZD1222 vaccination. The clonotype originates from an adult in good health. The rearrangement joins TRBV4-3 to TRBJ2-1; 7 nucleotides align to TRBD2. CDR3 DNA sequence: TGCGCCAGCAGCCAAGATTGGGGGAGGGCCTACAATGAGCAGTTCTTC. This sequence encodes CASSQDWGRAYNEQFF.